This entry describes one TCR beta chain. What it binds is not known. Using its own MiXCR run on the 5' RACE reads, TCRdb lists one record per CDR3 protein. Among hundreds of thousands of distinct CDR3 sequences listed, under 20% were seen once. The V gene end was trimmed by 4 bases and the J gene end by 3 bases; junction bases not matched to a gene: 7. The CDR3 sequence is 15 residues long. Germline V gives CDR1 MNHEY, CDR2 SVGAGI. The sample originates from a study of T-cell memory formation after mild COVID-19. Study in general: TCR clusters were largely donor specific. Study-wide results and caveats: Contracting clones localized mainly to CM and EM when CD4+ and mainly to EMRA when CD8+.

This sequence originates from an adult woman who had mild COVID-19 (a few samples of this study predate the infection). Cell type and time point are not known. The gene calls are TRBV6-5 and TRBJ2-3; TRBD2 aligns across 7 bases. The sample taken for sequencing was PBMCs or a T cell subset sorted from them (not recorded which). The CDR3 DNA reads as TGTGCCAGCAGTTCAGGGACGCGGGGGACAGATACGCAGTATTTT. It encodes CASSSGTRGTDTQYF.